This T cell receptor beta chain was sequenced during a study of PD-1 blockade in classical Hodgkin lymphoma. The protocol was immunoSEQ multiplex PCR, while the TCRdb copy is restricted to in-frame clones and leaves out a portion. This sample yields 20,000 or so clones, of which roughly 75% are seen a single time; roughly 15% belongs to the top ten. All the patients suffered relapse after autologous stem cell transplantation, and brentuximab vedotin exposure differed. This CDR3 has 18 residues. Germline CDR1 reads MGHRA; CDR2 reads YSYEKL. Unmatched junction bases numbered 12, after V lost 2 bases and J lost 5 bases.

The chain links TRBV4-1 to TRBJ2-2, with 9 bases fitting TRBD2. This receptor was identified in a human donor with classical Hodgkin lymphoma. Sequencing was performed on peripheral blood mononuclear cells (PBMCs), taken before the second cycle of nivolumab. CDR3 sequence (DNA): TGCGCCAGCAGCCAATTGTCGTCGCGGGGGGGACAAACCGGGGAGCTGTTTTTT. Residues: CASSQLSSRGGQTGELFF.